A single sample is the source of the 12 T cell receptor beta chains below, sequenced in a study of glioma-infiltrating T cells after dendritic cell vaccination. Some clones are missing from TCRdb's copy, which holds only in-frame ones; the method was immunoSEQ multiplex PCR. The repertoire holds tens of thousands of clones, with around 79% as singletons. The material sequenced was blood, taken before dendritic cell vaccination. The receptors derive from a human donor with glioblastoma.

The table lists this clone with a few counts. V is TRBV4-1 and J is TRBJ1-1; 9 bases align to TRBD1. The germline V gene has CDR1 MGHRA and CDR2 YSYEKL. This CDR3 comprises 18 residues. V lost 0 bases and J lost 12; bases outside the gene matches: 20. As DNA, the CDR3 is TGCGCCAGCAGCCAAGATTCCCTCCTGAACCGGGACAGGGAGTTGACTTTCTTT. Translating it yields CASSQDSLLNRDRELTFF.

The chain combines TRBV15 with TRBJ1-3, with 10 bases aligning to TRBD1. V was pared by 1 base and J by 3 bases, with 9 bases of the junction left unmatched. Germline V gene lookup returns CDR1 LNHNV and CDR2 YYDKDF (reference sequence). The CDR3 runs 18 residues. The CDR3, as DNA: TGTGCCACCAGCAGAGGAAATGACAGGGGGCGCTATGGAAACACCATATATTTT. This translates into CATSRGNDRGRYGNTIYF.

The gene calls are TRBV5-1 and TRBJ2-1, with TRBD1 identical over 7 bases. V lost 4 bases and J lost 4; bases outside the gene matches: 11. The germline gives CDR1 SGHRS, CDR2 YFSETQ. The CDR3 covers 16 residues. The CDR3 spells CASSKEGQYQYNEQFF. The CDR3 nucleotides read TGCGCCAGCAGCAAAGAGGGACAGTACCAGTACAATGAGCAGTTCTTC.

This sequence joins TRBV9 and TRBJ1-1; D gene unclear. Trimming took 3 bases from V and 1 from J, leaving 7 bases between them. CDR3 size: 13 residues. Germline lookup yields CDR1 SGDLS and CDR2 YYNGEE. The CDR3, as DNA: TGTGCCAGCAGCGGGGGAGGGAACACTGAAGCTTTCTTT. It yields the protein CASSGGGNTEAFF.

This chain connects TRBV2 to TRBJ2-7, with 9 bases fitting TRBD1. The V and J ends lost 6 bases and 2 bases, in that order; junction bases with no gene match: 8. The CDR3 totals 15 residues. Germline V gene data show CDR1 as SNHLY and CDR2 as FYNNEI. The CDR3 nucleotides read TGTGCCAGCAGGCCGGGACAGGGTAAGGCCTACGAGCAGTACTTC. This codes for CASRPGQGKAYEQYF.

The rearrangement links TRBV2 to TRBJ2-3, with 10 bases identical to TRBD2. CDR1 and CDR2 from the germline V gene are SNHLY and FYNNEI. The V gene end was trimmed by 10 bases and the J gene end by 4 bases; junction bases not matched to a gene: 5. The CDR3 is 13 residues long. The CDR3 spells CATGTSVADTQYF. In DNA form, the CDR3 reads TGTGCCACCGGGACTAGCGTAGCAGATACGCAGTATTTT.

This clone was counted a few times. The chain joins TRBV2 to TRBJ1-1, with D possibly TRBD1 on 6 matching bases. The CDR3 runs to 13 residues. The germline V gene has CDR1 SNHLY and CDR2 FYNNEI. Trimming cost V 4 bases and J 0 bases, with 6 bases left between them. Here the CDR3 DNA reads TGTGCCAGCAGTGGGACAGTGAACACTGAAGCTTTCTTT. It translates to CASSGTVNTEAFF.

This chain uses TRBV19 with TRBJ1-2; maybe TRBD1 (5 bases). Germline V gives CDR1 LNHDA, CDR2 SQIVND (reference sequence). The length of the CDR3 is 14 residues. V was shortened by 7 bases and J by 1 base, with 13 bases between the two germline ends. The CDR3: CASNGQGVNYGYTF. DNA for the CDR3: TGTGCCAGTAACGGCCAGGGCGTTAACTATGGCTACACCTTC.

V is TRBV6-1 and J is TRBJ1-6; a weak D match, TRBD1 (6 bases). V lost 1 base and J 4 bases, leaving 8 bases between the germline ends. The CDR3 extends over 15 amino acids. CDR1 is MNHNS, CDR2 SASEGT, per germline. The CDR3: CASSEVGQYNSPLHF. The CDR3, as DNA: TGTGCCAGCAGTGAAGTCGGACAGTATAATTCACCCCTCCACTTT.

J is TRBJ1-4 and V is TRBV27; D is possibly TRBD1 (5 bases). Trimming stripped 2 bases from V and 8 bases from J, with 15 bases between. Germline V gene lookup returns CDR1 MNHEY and CDR2 SMNVEV (reference sequence). The CDR3 runs 15 residues. The CDR3: CASSLRPRVSEKLFF. In nucleotides, the CDR3 is TGTGCCAGCAGTTTACGGCCCAGGGTGTCAGAAAAACTGTTTTTT.

The V call is TRBV7-8, the J call TRBJ1-2, with 7 nucleotides matching TRBD1. Unmatched junction bases numbered 3, after V lost 5 bases and J lost 0 bases. CDR1 and CDR2 from the germline V gene are SGHVS and FQNEAQ. The CDR3 sequence is 14 residues long. CDR3 DNA sequence: TGTGCCAGCAGCCAGGGACAGCCTAACTATGGCTACACCTTC. It specifies CASSQGQPNYGYTF.

The rearrangement uses TRBV5-1 and TRBJ1-3; D call uncertain. The V gene lost 4 bases and the J gene lost 0 bases, with 8 bases spanning the gap. CDR3 size: 14 residues. CDR1 is SGHRS and CDR2 is YFSETQ in the germline V gene. CDR3 sequence: CASSLQSSGNTIYF. CDR3 coding DNA: TGCGCCAGCAGCCTACAGAGCTCTGGAAACACCATATATTTT.